This is a list of T cell receptor delta chains from one sample in a study of gamma-delta chains in newborns, infants, children. TCRdb redid clone calling on the reads using CATT. The data hold about 9,200 delta-chain clones, with around 21% observed a single time. The sequencing sample was made of blood. The receptors come from a child who was a newborn, infant or young child, either healthy, febrile or measles-vaccinated (not recorded which). Each CDR3 is given with its conserved first and last residue. Fields, in order: D gene, clone size, J gene, V gene, CDR3 length, CDR3 protein, CDR3 DNA. D genes are given only for firm matches. Only some rows state a clone size, as once, few, many or a class for expanded clones.

-,-,TRDJ3,TRDV2,19,CACDTAGDPGTWGTRQMFF,TGTGCCTGTGACACCGCCGGGGACCCCGGCACCTGGGGCACCCGACAGATGTTTTTC
TRDD3,medium-sized,TRDJ1,TRDV2,18,CACDPTTGGFPYTDKLIF,TGTGCCTGTGACCCAACTACTGGGGGATTTCCGTACACCGATAAACTCATCTTT
TRDD3,medium-sized,TRDJ1,TRDV1,18,CALGEGITGGPYTDKLIF,TGTGCTCTTGGGGAAGGCATTACTGGGGGACCGTACACCGATAAACTCATCTTT
TRDD3,few,TRDJ1,TRDV3,16,CAFSPTWGIRIDKLIF,TGTGCCTTTAGCCCAACTTGGGGGATCCGAATCGATAAACTCATCTTT
TRDD3,few,TRDJ2,TRDV2,21,CACDTVPTGTGGDILTAQLFF,TGTGCCTGTGACACCGTTCCTACGGGTACTGGGGGAGATATACTGACAGCACAACTCTTCTTC
TRDD2,-,TRDJ1,TRDV2,21,CACDTVFLRGGGPAISDKLIF,TGTGCCTGTGACACCGTCTTCCTACGGGGTGGGGGCCCAGCGATTAGCGATAAACTCATCTTT
-,-,TRDJ1,TRDV2,17,CACDTVGGPADTDKLIF,TGTGCCTGTGACACCGTGGGGGGACCAGCTGACACCGATAAACTCATCTTT
TRDD3,few,TRDJ1,TRDV2,15,CACDAVGDITDKLIF,TGTGCCTGTGACGCGGTGGGGGATATCACCGATAAACTCATCTTT
TRDD3,once,TRDJ1,TRDV2,25,CACDTLSGGYPPAELGRGYTDKLIF,TGTGCCTGTGACACCCTGAGCGGGGGATACCCGCCGGCAGAATTGGGAAGAGGGTACACCGATAAACTCATCTTT
TRDD3,few,TRDJ1,TRDV2,17,CACDPVSAGGYTDKLIF,TGTGCCTGTGACCCAGTTTCGGCTGGGGGATACACCGATAAACTCATCTTT
-,-,TRDJ1,TRDV1,20,CALGELHFPPTRLYTDKLIF,TGTGCTCTTGGGGAACTGCACTTCCCACCGACTCGCTTGTACACCGATAAACTCATCTTT
-,-,TRDJ1,TRDV2,19,CACDTVQSPVRQSTDKLIF,TGTGCCTGTGACACAGTACAATCCCCTGTCCGCCAAAGCACCGATAAACTCATCTTT
-,-,TRDJ1,TRDV1,20,CALGPSQIHIVDSPTDKLIF,TGTGCTCTTGGCCCTTCCCAAATTCATATTGTGGATAGCCCTACCGATAAACTCATCTTT
TRDD3,-,TRDJ3,TRDV2,18,CACDATGGYSWDTRQMFF,TGTGCCTGTGACGCGACTGGGGGTTACTCCTGGGACACCCGACAGATGTTTTTC
TRDD3,medium-sized,TRDJ1,TRDV2,17,CACDTVGGGYTSDKLIF,TGTGCCTGTGACACCGTAGGTGGGGGATACACATCCGATAAACTCATCTTT
-,-,TRDJ3,TRDV2,18,CACDTGGYSSWDTRQMFF,TGTGCCTGTGACACTGGGGGGTATAGCTCCTGGGACACCCGACAGATGTTTTTC
TRDD3,few,TRDJ1,TRDV2,18,CACDPVVGDTGDTDKLIF,TGTGCCTGTGACCCCGTGGTGGGGGATACGGGGGACACCGATAAACTCATCTTT
TRDD3,few,TRDJ1,TRDV2,17,CACLQLGVTTHTDKLIF,TGTGCCTGCTTACAACTGGGGGTCACAACCCACACCGATAAACTCATCTTT
TRDD3,few,TRDJ1,TRDV2,14,CACDTLGALDKLIF,TGTGCCTGTGACACTCTGGGGGCCCTCGATAAACTCATCTTT
-,medium-sized,TRDJ2,TRDV2,18,CACDTVWGPRALTAQLFF,TGTGCCTGTGACACCGTATGGGGGCCACGAGCTTTGACAGCACAACTCTTCTTT
TRDD3,-,TRDJ1,TRDV2,17,CACDTLLGDSSTDKLIF,TGTGCCTGTGACACTTTACTGGGGGACAGCTCCACCGATAAACTCATCTTT
TRDD2,few,TRDJ1,TRDV1,23,CALGGDAFLRPLGAILGTDKLIF,TGTGCTCTTGGGGGCGACGCCTTCCTACGGCCCCTGGGGGCTATCCTTGGGACCGATAAACTCATCTTT
-,-,TRDJ1,TRDV2,14,CACDTVSITDKIIF,TGTGCCTGTGACACCGTGTCAATTACCGATAAAATCATCTTT
-,few,TRDJ3,TRDV2,18,CACDTGDFSSWDTRQMFF,TGTGCCTGTGACACGGGGGACTTCAGCTCCTGGGACACCCGACAGATGTTTTTC
TRDD3,medium-sized,TRDJ1,TRDV2,16,CACDRLLGEHTDKLIF,TGTGCCTGTGACAGACTACTGGGGGAACATACCGATAAACTCATCTTT
TRDD3,-,TRDJ1,TRDV2,18,CACDTWIAGGTGGDKLIF,TGTGCCTGTGACACGTGGATAGCTGGGGGTACCGGGGGGGATAAACTCATCTTT
TRDD3,-,TRDJ1,TRDV2,20,CACDTVSQGIREANTDKLIF,TGTGCCTGTGACACCGTAAGCCAGGGGATAAGGGAGGCCAACACCGATAAACTCATCTTT
TRDD3,few,TRDJ1,TRDV2,16,CACDALGDKSTDKLIF,TGTGCCTGTGACGCCCTGGGGGATAAGAGCACCGATAAACTCATCTTT
TRDD3,-,TRDJ3,TRDV2,20,CARDTGGFRGDSWDTRQMFF,TGTGCCCGTGACACTGGGGGATTTAGAGGGGACTCCTGGGACACCCGACAGATGTTTTTC
-,-,TRDJ1,TRDV2,17,CACDTLGPGDYTDKLIF,TGTGCCTGTGACACCCTAGGCCCGGGGGACTACACCGATAAACTCATCTTT
TRDD3,-,TRDJ2,TRDV2,17,CACDTLLGDSDTAQLFF,TGTGCCTGTGACACCTTACTGGGGGACTCCGATACAGCACAACTCTTCTTT
TRDD3,medium-sized,TRDJ1,TRDV2,16,CACDSIVLGDPSGLIF,TGTGCCTGTGACTCCATCGTACTGGGGGATCCTAGTGGGCTCATCTTT
TRDD3,-,TRDJ1,TRDV2,22,CACDTGNLGSRGDTSETDKIIF,TGTGCCTGTGACACCGGTAATCTCGGGTCGCGGGGGGATACATCGGAGACCGATAAAATCATCTTT
-,-,TRDJ1,TRDV2,14,CACDTVTYTDKLIF,TGTGCCTGTGACACCGTCACGTACACCGATAAACTCATCTTT
TRDD3,-,TRDJ1,TRDV2,14,CACDLVGDTDKIIF,TGTGCCTGTGACCTGGTGGGGGACACCGATAAAATCATCTTC
TRDD3,medium-sized,TRDJ1,TRDV2,15,CACDRLGDRNDKLIF,TGTGCCTGTGACAGACTGGGGGATAGGAACGATAAACTCATCTTT
-,few,TRDJ1,TRDV2,20,CACDTISPTIMGGPSDKLIF,TGTGCCTGTGACACAATTTCTCCTACGATTATGGGGGGCCCAAGTGATAAACTCATCTTT
-,-,TRDJ1,TRDV1,16,CALGLRWRNFADKLIF,TGTGCTCTCGGCCTTAGGTGGCGGAATTTCGCCGATAAACTCATCTTT
-,-,TRDJ2,TRDV2,15,CACDTIGPRTAQLFF,TGCGCCTGTGACACAATAGGGCCTAGGACAGCACAACTCTTCTTT
TRDD3,-,TRDJ1,TRDV2,16,CACFPLGDLYTDKLIF,TGTGCCTGCTTCCCACTGGGGGACCTGTACACCGATAAACTCATCTTT
-,few,TRDJ3,TRDV2,18,CACDTVSKSSWDTRQMFF,TGTGCCTGTGACACCGTTTCGAAGAGCTCCTGGGACACCCGACAGATGTTTTTC
TRDD3,few,TRDJ1,TRDV2,17,CACDDPWGITLTDKLIF,TGTGCCTGTGACGACCCTTGGGGGATCACCCTTACCGATAAACTCATCTTT
-,-,TRDJ1,TRDV1,17,CALGGLGRIFYTDKLIF,TGTGCTCTTGGGGGTCTGGGGAGAATATTTTACACCGATAAACTCATCTTT
TRDD3,few,TRDJ1,TRDV2,16,CACDVIGGDTRDKLIF,TGTGCCTGTGACGTCATCGGGGGGGATACCCGCGATAAACTCATCTTT